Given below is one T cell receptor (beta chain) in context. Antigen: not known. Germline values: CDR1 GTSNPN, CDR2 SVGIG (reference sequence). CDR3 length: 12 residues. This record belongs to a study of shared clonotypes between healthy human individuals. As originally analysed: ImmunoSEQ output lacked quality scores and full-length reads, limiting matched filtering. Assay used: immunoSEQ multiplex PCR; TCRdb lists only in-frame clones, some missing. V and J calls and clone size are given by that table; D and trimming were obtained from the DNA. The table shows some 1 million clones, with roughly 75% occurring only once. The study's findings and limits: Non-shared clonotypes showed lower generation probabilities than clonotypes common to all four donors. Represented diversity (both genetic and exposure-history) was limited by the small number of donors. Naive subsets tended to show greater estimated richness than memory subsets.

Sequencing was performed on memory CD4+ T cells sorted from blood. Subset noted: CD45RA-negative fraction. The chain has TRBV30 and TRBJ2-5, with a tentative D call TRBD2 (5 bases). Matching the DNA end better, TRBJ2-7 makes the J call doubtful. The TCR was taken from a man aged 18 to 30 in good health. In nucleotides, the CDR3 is TGTGCCTGGAGTATGCGGGCCTACGAGCAGTACTTC. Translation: CAWSMRAYEQYF.